This TCR beta chain was identified during a study of CD8+CD57+ T cells in acquired aplastic anemia. CDR1 and CDR2 from the germline V gene are LNHDA and SQIVND (reference sequence). The V segment lost 4 bases and the J segment 0 bases; nucleotides outside the gene matches: 3. This CDR3 comprises 17 residues. TCR beta VDJ and CDR3 profiling used genomic DNA as template. TCRdb itself ran the reads through MiXCR, one entry per CDR3 protein. The data hold 150,000 to 200,000 distinct CDR3 sequences, with about 50% observed a single time. Patients who underwent sequencing had shown CD8+CD57+ cell expansion by flow cytometry.

This receptor was taken from a human donor with aplastic anemia. Sequencing was carried out using sorted CD4+, CD8+, or CD8+CD57+ T cells (not recorded which) from PBMCs. The V call is TRBV19, the J call TRBJ1-6; TRBD1 matches 10 bases. The CDR3 DNA follows: TGTGCCAGTAGTACCCGGACAGGGGGCTCCTATAATTCACCCCTCCACTTT. Protein product: CASSTRTGGSYNSPLHF.